The clone carrying this T cell receptor (beta chain) showed up just a few times. Antigen: not known. Amplification used 60 Vbeta primers and 13 Jbeta primers. Assay used: immunoSEQ multiplex PCR; TCRdb lists only in-frame clones, some missing. Here the sample spans approximately 65,000 clones, 60% to 80% being singletons. This sample was included in a study of cytomegalovirus exposure and HLA in healthy donors. For the study at large: The 110 million or so unique TCR beta sequences, from roughly 170 million T cells, were found by an earlier analysis. The study's early data release held 75 million to 95 million unique TCRs from HLA-typed donors.

In germline, CDR1 is LGHNA, CDR2 YSLEER. The ends lost 2 bases at V and 3 bases at J; junction bases unmatched: 2. The CDR3 loop spans 15 amino acids. Points from the study as a whole: Despite most TCR sequences being rare, some public TCRs occurred in many donors. There were several of the most significant clusters that appeared linked to common viral pathogens in a later analysis.

This clonotype originated in a man in his forties in good health and CMV-seropositive. The chain carries TRBV4-3 and TRBJ2-1; TRBD2 aligns across 9 bases. Sequenced input: PBMCs. The CDR3 here is CASSQLAGDYNEQFF. The CDR3 DNA sequence: TGCGCCAGCAGCCAATTAGCGGGGGACTACAATGAGCAGTTCTTC.